Each of the 9 T cell receptor beta chains below was sequenced from the same sample in a study of blood T cells in healthy people across ages. A J-beta primer mix and a sample-barcoded 5' primer were used in a second PCR of about 7 to 12 cycles. TCRdb reanalysed the 5' RACE reads using MiXCR and keeps one entry per CDR3 protein. The table has about 1 million distinct CDR3 sequences, 45% seen once; the top ten hold under 20%. The material sequenced was blood. Receptor source: a woman aged 60-75 years in good health.

The chain carries TRBV20-1 and TRBJ2-1, with 9 positions matching TRBD2. The CDR3 consists of 14 residues. CDR1 is DFQATT, CDR2 SNEGSKA, per germline (reference sequence). The junction had 6 bases not matched to a gene; V was cut back by 5 bases and J by 4 bases. Written as DNA, the CDR3 is TGCAGTGCTTCGGAGACTAGCGGATACAATGAGCAGTTCTTC. This encodes CSASETSGYNEQFF.

This clonotype was detected a few times. In nucleotides, the CDR3 is TGTGCCAGCAGTTTCCACCGCGACAGGACTAGCAATCAGCCCCAGCATTTT. It is translated as CASSFHRDRTSNQPQHF. The gene calls are TRBV27 and TRBJ1-5, with D possibly being TRBD1 (6 bases). The length of the CDR3 is 17 residues. Germline V gene sequence: CDR1 MNHEY, CDR2 SMNVEV (reference sequence). Between the trimmed V and J ends, which lost 3 bases and 0 bases, there was a span of 15 bases.

The rearrangement links TRBV10-1 to TRBJ2-3; 11 nucleotides agree with TRBD2. The CDR3 sequence is 14 residues long. Trimming at V came to 6 bases and at J to 6 bases, leaving 5 bases not matched to a gene. From germline, CDR1 is WNHNN and CDR2 SYGVQD (reference sequence). Here the CDR3 reads CASRLAGAEDTQYF. DNA for the CDR3: TGCGCCAGCAGACTAGCGGGAGCGGAGGATACGCAGTATTTT.

This clonotype was seen a few times. The chain carries TRBV4-2 and TRBJ2-1; tentatively, D is TRBD2 (6 bases). Looked up from germline, CDR1 is LGHNA and CDR2 is YNFKEQ. The V end lost 4 bases, the J end lost 2 bases, and 27 bases lay between the germline ends. The CDR3 is 20 amino acids. CDR3 loop: CASSPHTITSTEEAYNEQFF. The CDR3 DNA sequence: TGTGCCAGCAGCCCCCACACGATCACTAGCACCGAAGAGGCCTACAATGAGCAGTTCTTC.

The V gene is TRBV10-3, the J gene TRBJ1-5; D gene unclear. V lost 3 bases to trimming and J lost 9 bases, with 15 bases between them. The CDR3 is made up of 14 amino acids. Germline V lookup: CDR1 ENHRY, CDR2 SYGVKD. In DNA form, the CDR3 reads TGTGCCATCAGTGATCATTCTACTCGGTCGCCCCAGCATTTT. It codes for CAISDHSTRSPQHF.

The chain is built from TRBV29-1 and TRBJ2-1; TRBD2 is a possible D gene (6 bases). The CDR3 is 15 amino acids. Deletions cut 3 bases from V and 7 bases from J, with 19 bases between. CDR1 and CDR2 (germline): SQVTM, ANQGSEA. CDR3 sequence: CSVDPSSGLLNEQFF. CDR3 nucleotides: TGCAGCGTTGATCCTAGTAGTGGACTACTGAATGAGCAGTTCTTC.

This clonotype has just a few counts. V usage is TRBV2 and J usage is TRBJ2-7, with a possible D match to TRBD1 (5 bases). CDR3 length equals 15 residues. Trimming cost V 3 bases and J 2 bases, with 14 bases left between them. Germline CDR1 SNHLY, CDR2 FYNNEI. CDR3 DNA sequence: TGTGCCAGCAGTGATCGGCAGGGATATCCCTACGAGCAGTACTTC. This encodes CASSDRQGYPYEQYF.

There are a few counts of this clonotype. The V call is TRBV29-1, the J call TRBJ2-1; possibly TRBD1 or TRBD2 for D (5 bases each). CDR1 and CDR2 (germline): SQVTM, ANQGSEA. The V end lost 6 bases, the J end lost 4 bases, and 16 bases lay between the germline ends. This CDR3 spans 14 amino acids. The CDR3 DNA sequence: TGCAGCGTAGAGGGACCGAGGGAGTACAATGAGCAGTTCTTC. Translated, it gives CSVEGPREYNEQFF.

V is TRBV4-2 and J is TRBJ2-1; 16 positions match TRBD2. CDR1 is LGHNA, CDR2 YNFKEQ, per germline. The CDR3 length is 17 residues. With 4 bases clipped from V and 7 bases from J, the junction kept 7 bases outside the gene matches. CDR3 nucleotide sequence: TGTGCCAGCAGCCCAAGGGGACTAGCGGGGGGGCTGAATGAGCAGTTCTTC. Translating gives CASSPRGLAGGLNEQFF.